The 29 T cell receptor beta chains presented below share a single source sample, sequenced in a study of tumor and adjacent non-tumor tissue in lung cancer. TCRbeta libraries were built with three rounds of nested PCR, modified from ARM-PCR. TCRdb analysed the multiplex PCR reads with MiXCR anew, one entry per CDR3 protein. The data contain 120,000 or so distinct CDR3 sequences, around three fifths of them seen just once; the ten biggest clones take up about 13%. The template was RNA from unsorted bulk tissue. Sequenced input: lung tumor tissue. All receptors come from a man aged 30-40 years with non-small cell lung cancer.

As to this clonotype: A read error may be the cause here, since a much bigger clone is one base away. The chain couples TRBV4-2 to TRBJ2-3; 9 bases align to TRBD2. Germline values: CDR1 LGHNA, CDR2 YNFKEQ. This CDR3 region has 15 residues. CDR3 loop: CASSQDLVAGDMQYF. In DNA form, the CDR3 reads TGTGCCAGCAGCCAAGATCTGGTAGCGGGGGATATGCAGTATTTT.

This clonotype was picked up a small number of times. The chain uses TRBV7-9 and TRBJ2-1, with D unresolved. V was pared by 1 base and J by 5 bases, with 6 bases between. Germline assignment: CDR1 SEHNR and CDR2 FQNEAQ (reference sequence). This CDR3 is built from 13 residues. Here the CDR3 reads CASSLGSHNEQFF. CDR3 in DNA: TGTGCCAGCAGCTTAGGGTCACACAATGAGCAGTTCTTC.

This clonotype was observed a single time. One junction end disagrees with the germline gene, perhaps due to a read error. Written as DNA, the CDR3 is TGCACCGGTCGACAGGGGGCAGGCGGAGAGCAGTTTTTT. This gives the protein CTGRQGAGGEQFF. V and J are TRBV29-1 and TRBJ2-2; TRBD1 aligns across 10 bases. The CDR3 sequence is 13 residues long. Germline V CDR1 and CDR2: SQVTM, ANQGSEA.

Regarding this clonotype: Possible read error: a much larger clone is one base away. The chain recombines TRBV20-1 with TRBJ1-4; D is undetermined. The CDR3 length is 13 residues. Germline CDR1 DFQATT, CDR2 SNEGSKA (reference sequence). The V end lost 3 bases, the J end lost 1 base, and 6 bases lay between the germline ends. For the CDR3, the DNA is TGCAGTGCTAGCCACAAAACTAATGAAAAACTGTTTTTT. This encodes CSASHKTNEKLFF.

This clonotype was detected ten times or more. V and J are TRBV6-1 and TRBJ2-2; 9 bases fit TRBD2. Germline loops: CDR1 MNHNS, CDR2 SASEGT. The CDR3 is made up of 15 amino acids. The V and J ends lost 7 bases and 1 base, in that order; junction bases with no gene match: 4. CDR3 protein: CASKKAGGNTGELFF. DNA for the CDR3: TGTGCCAGCAAGAAAGCGGGAGGGAACACCGGGGAGCTGTTTTTT.

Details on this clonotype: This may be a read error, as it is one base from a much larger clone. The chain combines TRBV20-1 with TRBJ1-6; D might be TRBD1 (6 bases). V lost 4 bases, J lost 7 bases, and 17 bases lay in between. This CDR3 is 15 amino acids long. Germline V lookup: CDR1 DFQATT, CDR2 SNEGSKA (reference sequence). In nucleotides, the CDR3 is TGCAGTGCTACCCGGGGAGGGGGACGGAATTCACCCCTCCACTTT. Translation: CSATRGGGRNSPLHF.

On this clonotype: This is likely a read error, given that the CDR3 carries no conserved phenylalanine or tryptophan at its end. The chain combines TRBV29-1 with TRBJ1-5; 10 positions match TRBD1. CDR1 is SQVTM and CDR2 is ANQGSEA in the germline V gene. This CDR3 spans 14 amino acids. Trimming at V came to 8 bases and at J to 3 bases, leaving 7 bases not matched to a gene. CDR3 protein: CSNVGQGLNQPQHY. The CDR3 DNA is TGCAGCAACGTGGGACAGGGGCTCAATCAGCCCCAGCATTAT.

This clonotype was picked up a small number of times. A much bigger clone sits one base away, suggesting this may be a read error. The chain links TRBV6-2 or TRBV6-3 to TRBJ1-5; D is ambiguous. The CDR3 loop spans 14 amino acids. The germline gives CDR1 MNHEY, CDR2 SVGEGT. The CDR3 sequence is CANSSGSSSQPQHF. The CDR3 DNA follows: TGTGCCAACAGTTCCGGATCCTCAAGTCAGCCCCAGCATTTT.

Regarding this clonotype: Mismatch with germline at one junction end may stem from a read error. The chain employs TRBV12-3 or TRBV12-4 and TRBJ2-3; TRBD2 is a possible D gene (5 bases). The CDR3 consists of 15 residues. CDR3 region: CATNRGMVGTDMQYF. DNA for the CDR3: TGTGCCACAAACCGAGGGATGGTGGGTACAGATATGCAGTATTTT.

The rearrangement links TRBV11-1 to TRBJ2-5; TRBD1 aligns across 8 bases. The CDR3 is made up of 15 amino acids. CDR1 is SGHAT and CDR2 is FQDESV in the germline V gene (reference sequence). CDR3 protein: CVTSVRTGHQETQYF. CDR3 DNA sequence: TGTGTCACCAGCGTGAGGACAGGGCACCAAGAGACCCAGTACTTC.

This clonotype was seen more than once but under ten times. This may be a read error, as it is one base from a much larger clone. Here the CDR3 DNA reads TGCAGCGTTGAGCCCCTCAGGGGGTCGGGAACCTGGGAGCTGTTTTTT. It is translated as CSVEPLRGSGTWELFF. V is TRBV29-1 and J is TRBJ2-2; 7 bases line up with TRBD1. J was trimmed by 9 bases and V by 3 bases; bases with no gene match: 16. The CDR3 is made up of 16 amino acids. Germline-derived CDR1 and CDR2 are SQVTM and ANQGSEA.

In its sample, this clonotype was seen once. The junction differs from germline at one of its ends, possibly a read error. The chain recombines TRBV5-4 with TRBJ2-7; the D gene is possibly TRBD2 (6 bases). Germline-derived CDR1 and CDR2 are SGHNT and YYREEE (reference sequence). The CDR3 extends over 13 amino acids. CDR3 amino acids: CASTLRGRNELYF. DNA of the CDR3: TGTGCCAGCACCCTGCGGGGCCGAAACGAGCTGTACTTC.

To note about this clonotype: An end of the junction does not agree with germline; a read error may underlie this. The CDR3 reads CASSQDGTASKYGYTF. The DNA of the CDR3 is TGCGCCAGCAGCCAAGATGGGACAGCTTCTAAGTATGGCTACACCTTC. The rearrangement joins TRBV4-1 to TRBJ1-2; 7 bases are shared with TRBD1. CDR1 is MGHRA, CDR2 YSYEKL, per germline. CDR3 size: 16 residues.

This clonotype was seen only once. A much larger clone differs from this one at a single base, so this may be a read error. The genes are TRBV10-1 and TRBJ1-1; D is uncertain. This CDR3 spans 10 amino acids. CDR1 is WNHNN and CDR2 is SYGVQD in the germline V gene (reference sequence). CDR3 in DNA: TGCGTCAGCATGGACACTGAAGCTTTCTTT. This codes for CVSMDTEAFF.

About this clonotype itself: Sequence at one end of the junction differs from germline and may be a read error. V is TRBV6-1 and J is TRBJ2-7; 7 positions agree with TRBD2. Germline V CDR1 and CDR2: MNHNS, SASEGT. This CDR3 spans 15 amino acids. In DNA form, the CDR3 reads TGTGCCAGCAGTGAGTACGGCGGGAGATCCTACGAACAGTACTTC. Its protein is CASSEYGGRSYEQYF.

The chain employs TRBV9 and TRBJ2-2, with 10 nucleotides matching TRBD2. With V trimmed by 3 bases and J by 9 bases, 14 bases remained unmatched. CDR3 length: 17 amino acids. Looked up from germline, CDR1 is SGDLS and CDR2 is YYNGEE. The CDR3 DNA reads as TGTGCCAGCAGCGAGAGGAGTAGCGGGGGGTTGAAGCGGGAGCTGTTTTTT. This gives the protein CASSERSSGGLKRELFF.

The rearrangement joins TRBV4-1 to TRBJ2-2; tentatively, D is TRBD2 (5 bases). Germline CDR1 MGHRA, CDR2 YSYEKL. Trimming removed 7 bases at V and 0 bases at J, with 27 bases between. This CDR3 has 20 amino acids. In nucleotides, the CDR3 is TGCGCCAGCATCTCCCTGAACGGGAATGGGCCACATACGAACACCGGGGAGCTGTTTTTT. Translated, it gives CASISLNGNGPHTNTGELFF.

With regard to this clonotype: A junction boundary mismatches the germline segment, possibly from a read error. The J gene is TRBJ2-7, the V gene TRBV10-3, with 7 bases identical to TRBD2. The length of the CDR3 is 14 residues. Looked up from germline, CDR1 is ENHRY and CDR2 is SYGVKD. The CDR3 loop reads CAIREGKVAYEQYF. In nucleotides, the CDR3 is TGCGCCATCAGGGAGGGTAAAGTTGCCTACGAGCAGTACTTC.

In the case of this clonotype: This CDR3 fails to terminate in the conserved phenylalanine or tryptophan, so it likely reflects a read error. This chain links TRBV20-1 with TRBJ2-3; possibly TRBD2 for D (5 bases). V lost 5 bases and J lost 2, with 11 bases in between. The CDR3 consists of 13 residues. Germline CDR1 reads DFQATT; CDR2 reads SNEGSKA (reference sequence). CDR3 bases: TGCAGTGCTCACGGGGTCCTCACAGATACGCAGTATTTA. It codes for CSAHGVLTDTQYL.

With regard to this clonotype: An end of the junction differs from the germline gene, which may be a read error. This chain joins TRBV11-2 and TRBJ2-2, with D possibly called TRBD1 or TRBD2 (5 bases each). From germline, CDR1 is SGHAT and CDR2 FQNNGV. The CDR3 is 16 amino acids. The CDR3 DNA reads TGTGTCAGCAGCTTCAGAGGGGTAATGAACACCGGGGAGCTGTTTTTT. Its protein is CVSSFRGVMNTGELFF. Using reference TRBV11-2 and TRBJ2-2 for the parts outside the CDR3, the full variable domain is EAGVAQSPRYKIIEKRQSVAFWCNPISGHATLYWYQQILGQGPKLLIQFQNNGVVDDSQLPKDRFSAERLKGVDSTLKIQPAKLEDSAVYLCVSSFRGVMNTGELFFGEGSRLTVL.

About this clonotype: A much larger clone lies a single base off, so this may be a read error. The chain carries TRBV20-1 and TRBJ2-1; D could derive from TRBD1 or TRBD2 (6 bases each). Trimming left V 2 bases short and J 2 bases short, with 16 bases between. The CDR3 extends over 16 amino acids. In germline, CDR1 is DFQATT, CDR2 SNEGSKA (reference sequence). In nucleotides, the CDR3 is TGCAGTGCTAGAATACAGGGAGGAAGCCCCTACAATGAGCAGTTCTTC. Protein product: CSARIQGGSPYNEQFF.

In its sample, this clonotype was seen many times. The chain's CDR3 is CASSPRVGVVHEQYF. CDR3 nucleotide sequence: TGTGCCAGCAGCCCCAGGGTCGGGGTTGTCCACGAGCAGTACTTC. The gene calls are TRBV12-3 or TRBV12-4 and TRBJ2-7; D tentatively fits TRBD1 or TRBD2 (5 bases each). V shed 6 bases and J shed 5 bases, with 20 bases lying between them. The CDR3 has 15 residues.

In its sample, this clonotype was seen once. As DNA, the CDR3 is TGTGCCAGCAGCTTAGCGTTGGGGGGGGCAACCAATGAGCAGTTCTTC. Translating it yields CASSLALGGATNEQFF. The chain recombines TRBV7-9 with TRBJ2-1; perhaps TRBD2 as D (7 bases). The V end lost 0 bases, the J end lost 6 bases, and 15 bases lay between the germline ends. The germline V gene encodes CDR1 SEHNR and CDR2 FQNEAQ (reference sequence). The CDR3 loop spans 16 amino acids.

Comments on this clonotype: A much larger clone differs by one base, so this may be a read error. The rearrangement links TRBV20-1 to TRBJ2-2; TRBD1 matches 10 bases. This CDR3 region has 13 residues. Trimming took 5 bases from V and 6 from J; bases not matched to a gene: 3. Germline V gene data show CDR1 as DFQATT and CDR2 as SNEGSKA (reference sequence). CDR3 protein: CSARDRGAGELFF. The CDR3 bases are TGCAGTGCTCGGGACAGGGGTGCCGGGGAGCTGTTTTTT.

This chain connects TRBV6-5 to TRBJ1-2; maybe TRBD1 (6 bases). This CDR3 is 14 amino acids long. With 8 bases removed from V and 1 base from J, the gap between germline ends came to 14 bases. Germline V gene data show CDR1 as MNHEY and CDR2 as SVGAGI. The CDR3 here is CASGRQGYNYGYTF. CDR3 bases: TGTGCCAGCGGTAGGCAGGGGTATAACTATGGCTACACCTTC.

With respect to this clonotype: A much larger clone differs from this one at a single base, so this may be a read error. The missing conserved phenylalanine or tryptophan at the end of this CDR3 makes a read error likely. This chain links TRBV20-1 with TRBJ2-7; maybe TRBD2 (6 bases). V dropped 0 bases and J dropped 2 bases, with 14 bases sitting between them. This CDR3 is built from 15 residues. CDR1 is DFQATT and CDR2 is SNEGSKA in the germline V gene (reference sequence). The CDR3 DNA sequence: TGCAGTGCTAGAGATAGAGGGACTTCACCCTACGAGCAGTACTTG. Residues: CSARDRGTSPYEQYL.

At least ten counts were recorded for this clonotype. The CDR3 reads CSATKTSGSSYEQYF. Here the CDR3 DNA reads TGCAGTGCTACTAAGACTAGCGGGAGTTCCTACGAGCAGTACTTC. The chain carries TRBV20-1 and TRBJ2-7; 12 bases line up with TRBD2. The CDR3 runs 15 residues. Losses at the gene ends were 4 bases for V and 1 base for J; bases not matched to a gene: 5. Germline V gene data show CDR1 as DFQATT and CDR2 as SNEGSKA (reference sequence).

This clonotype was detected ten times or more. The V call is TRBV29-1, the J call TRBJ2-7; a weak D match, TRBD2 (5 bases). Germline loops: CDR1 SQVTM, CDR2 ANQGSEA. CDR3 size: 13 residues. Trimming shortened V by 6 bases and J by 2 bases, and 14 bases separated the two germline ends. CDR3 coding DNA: TGCAGCGTGGAGACCGGGGAGACCTACGAGCAGTACTTC. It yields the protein CSVETGETYEQYF.

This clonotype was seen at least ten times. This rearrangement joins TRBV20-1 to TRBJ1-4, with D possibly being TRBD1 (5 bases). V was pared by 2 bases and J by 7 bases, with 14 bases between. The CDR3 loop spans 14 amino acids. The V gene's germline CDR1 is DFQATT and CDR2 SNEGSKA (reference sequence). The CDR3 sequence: CSARPTTTGEKLFF. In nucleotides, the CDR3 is TGCAGTGCTAGACCGACAACTACAGGTGAAAAACTGTTTTTT.